Shown below are 29 T cell receptor beta chains from a single sample sequenced in a study of OX40 agonist ivuxolimab in advanced cancers. Profiling relied on immunoSEQ multiplex PCR, and the TCRdb table lists in-frame clones only, not all of them. The profile shows 120,000 or so clones, around 95% of them singletons. Sequencing was performed on CD4+ or CD8+ T cells sorted from blood, taken in a trial of the OX40 agonist ivuxolimab. The receptors originated from an adult with an advanced solid tumor such as melanoma, head and neck, liver or kidney cancer.

The J gene is TRBJ2-1, the V gene TRBV11-2; 9 nucleotides align to TRBD2. The CDR3 consists of 17 residues. Germline V gene sequence: CDR1 SGHAT, CDR2 FQNNGV. V dropped 0 bases and J dropped 9; count of bases not matched to a gene: 12. This CDR3 is CASSLEWRGGVRGEQFF. The CDR3 DNA reads TGTGCCAGCAGCTTAGAATGGCGGGGGGGCGTCCGAGGTGAGCAGTTCTTC.

The V gene is TRBV5-1, the J gene TRBJ2-1, with unresolved D. Trimming pared 0 bases from V and 2 bases from J, leaving 15 bases between. CDR1 is SGHRS and CDR2 is YFSETQ in the germline V gene. This CDR3 spans 17 amino acids. The CDR3 reads CASSLESGYTTYNEQFF. The CDR3 DNA sequence: TGCGCCAGCAGCTTGGAGTCCGGTTATACTACCTACAATGAGCAGTTCTTC. The full variable domain, with the rest looked up from reference TRBV5-1 and TRBJ2-1, is KAGVTQTPRYLIKTRGQQVTLSCSPISGHRSVSWYQQTPGQGLQFLFEYFSETQRNKGNFPGRFSGRQFSNSRSEMNVSTLELGDSALYLCASSLESGYTTYNEQFFGPGTRLTVL.

The chain links TRBV7-9 to TRBJ1-1; D unclear. Trimming shortened V by 5 bases and J by 1 base, and 14 bases separated the two germline ends. Per the germline V gene, CDR1 is SEHNR and CDR2 is FQNEAQ (reference sequence). The CDR3 runs to 15 residues. The CDR3 loop reads CASSPPALKNTEAFF. The CDR3 DNA sequence: TGTGCCAGCAGCCCCCCCGCCTTAAAGAACACTGAAGCTTTCTTT.

The chain couples TRBV6-4 to TRBJ2-1; 8 nucleotides line up with TRBD2. Germline assignment: CDR1 MRHNA and CDR2 SNTAGT. V lost 4 bases to trimming and J lost 0 bases; unmatched junction nucleotides: 8. The CDR3 has 17 amino acids. The CDR3 loop is CASSARGATLSYNEQFF. The CDR3 DNA sequence: TGTGCCAGCAGTGCGCGGGGGGCGACCCTCTCCTACAATGAGCAGTTCTTC.

V usage is TRBV19 and J usage is TRBJ2-2, with D maybe TRBD2 (6 bases). The CDR3 has 16 amino acids. Germline V gene data show CDR1 as LNHDA and CDR2 as SQIVND (reference sequence). Between the trimmed V and J ends, which lost 1 base and 1 base, there was a span of 10 bases. For the CDR3, the DNA is TGTGCCAGTAGTATAGTTCCGGGACTGAACACCGGGGAGCTGTTTTTT. Translation gives CASSIVPGLNTGELFF.

The rearrangement links TRBV5-4 to TRBJ2-1; a weak D match, TRBD1 (6 bases). There are 15 residues in the CDR3. The germline V gene has CDR1 SGHNT and CDR2 YYREEE (reference sequence). V lost 6 bases and J 0 bases, leaving 13 bases between the germline ends. CDR3 region: CASNRGGNSYNEQFF. The CDR3 coding sequence is TGTGCCAGCAACCGAGGGGGAAACTCCTACAATGAGCAGTTCTTC.

The chain joins TRBV7-6 to TRBJ2-2; no clear D. Per the germline V gene, CDR1 is SGHVS and CDR2 is FNYEAQ. This CDR3 has 15 residues. Trimming removed 1 base at V and 1 base at J, with 7 bases between. CDR3 in amino acids: CASSLGSLNTGELFF. DNA of the CDR3: TGTGCCAGCAGCTTAGGGTCCTTGAACACCGGGGAGCTGTTTTTT.

V is TRBV6-5 and J is TRBJ1-2, with D possibly being TRBD1 (5 bases). Between the trimmed V and J ends, which lost 6 bases and 5 bases, there was a span of 19 bases. The CDR3 totals 15 residues. The germline V gene encodes CDR1 MNHEY and CDR2 SVGAGI. The CDR3 region has the DNA TGTGCCAGCAGAAAGTCGGGGCCCAATTTGTATGGCTACACCTTC. It specifies CASRKSGPNLYGYTF.

The sample holds a few counts of this clone. This chain connects TRBV25-1 to TRBJ2-1; TRBD1 matches at 9 bases. V trimming: 4 bases; J trimming: 6 bases; junction bases outside the gene matches: 7. The CDR3 sequence is 15 residues long. CDR1 and CDR2 (germline): MGHDK, SYGVNS. CDR3 coding DNA: TGTGCCAGCAGTGGCCAGACAGGGGGTGCCAATGAGCAGTTCTTC. Its protein is CASSGQTGGANEQFF. Filled out from reference TRBV25-1 and TRBJ2-1, the complete variable domain reads EADIYQTPRYLVIGTGKKITLECSQTMGHDKMYWYQQDPGMELHLIHYSYGVNSTEKGDLSSESTVSRIRTEHFPLTLESARPSHTSQYLCASSGQTGGANEQFFGPGTRLTVL.

To note about this clone: Other DNA variants within this sample encode the same CDR3. The rearrangement joins TRBV6-5 to TRBJ1-3; the match to TRBD1 covers 7 bases. CDR1 and CDR2 (germline): MNHEY, SVGAGI. Losses at the gene ends were 6 bases for V and 0 bases for J; bases not matched to a gene: 5. The CDR3 contains 15 residues. The CDR3: CASRPDRSSGNTIYF. In DNA, the CDR3 is TGTGCCAGCAGGCCGGACAGGTCCTCTGGAAACACCATATATTTT.

V is TRBV2 and J is TRBJ1-1; D not certain. V was pared by 7 bases and J by 5 bases, with 23 bases between. This CDR3 contains 16 residues. The germline CDR1 and CDR2 sequences are SNHLY and FYNNEI. The CDR3: CASIKSRLKLGTEAFF. CDR3 nucleotides: TGTGCCAGCATCAAGAGCAGGCTCAAACTGGGGACTGAAGCTTTCTTT.

The chain employs TRBV28 and TRBJ2-2; a possible D gene is TRBD2 (6 bases). CDR3 length: 14 residues. The germline CDR1 and CDR2 sequences are MDHEN and SYDVKM. Deletions cut 3 bases from V and 5 bases from J, with 10 bases between. The CDR3 spells CASSFPGRTGELFF. The CDR3 coding sequence is TGTGCCAGCAGTTTCCCAGGGAGGACCGGGGAGCTGTTTTTT.

The V and J genes are TRBV21-1 and TRBJ2-2; the DNA was not compared with TRBD2, the D call given in the table. TRBV21-1 is assigned pseudogene status. The CDR3 has 14 amino acids. CDR3 nucleotides: TGTGCCAGCAGTTTGGACTCAGTAGTTAAGGAGCTGTTTTTT. Translated, it gives CASSLDSVVKELFF.

The chain joins TRBV5-1 to TRBJ2-2; 13 bases are shared with TRBD2. Germline assignment: CDR1 SGHRS and CDR2 YFSETQ. The CDR3 covers 17 residues. With 9 bases clipped from V and 7 bases from J, the junction kept 15 bases outside the gene matches. CDR3 loop: CATMSGTSGNRGGELFF. The CDR3 DNA reads TGCGCCACCATGTCCGGGACTAGCGGGAATCGGGGCGGGGAGCTGTTTTTT. Based on the CDR3 plus reference TRBV5-1 and TRBJ2-2, the full variable domain is KAGVTQTPRYLIKTRGQQVTLSCSPISGHRSVSWYQQTPGQGLQFLFEYFSETQRNKGNFPGRFSGRQFSNSRSEMNVSTLELGDSALYLCATMSGTSGNRGGELFFGEGSRLTVL.

The chain recombines TRBV19 with TRBJ2-5; 7 positions match TRBD1. This CDR3 is 14 amino acids long. CDR1 LNHDA and CDR2 SQIVND come from the germline V gene (reference sequence). The V and J ends lost 5 bases and 1 base, in that order; junction bases with no gene match: 4. The CDR3 protein is CASSPTGVQETQYF. In DNA form, the CDR3 reads TGTGCCAGTAGTCCCACAGGGGTCCAAGAGACCCAGTACTTC. Full variable domain (outside the CDR3, taken from reference TRBV19 and TRBJ2-5): DGGITQSPKYLFRKEGQNVTLSCEQNLNHDAMYWYRQDPGQGLRLIYYSQIVNDFQKGDIAEGYSVSREKKESFPLTVTSAQKNPTAFYLCASSPTGVQETQYFGPGTRLLVL.

Details on this clone: Within the sample, other DNA sequences also encode this same CDR3. The chain carries TRBV10-3 and TRBJ2-5; maybe TRBD2 (6 bases). The length of the CDR3 is 14 residues. The V end lost 4 bases, the J end lost 3 bases, and 12 bases lay between the germline ends. Germline CDR1 and CDR2: ENHRY and SYGVKD. The CDR3 spells CAISVGRSEETQYF. CDR3 bases: TGTGCCATCAGTGTAGGGAGGAGCGAAGAGACCCAGTACTTC.

The chain links TRBV7-7 to TRBJ2-5; 8 bases are a match to TRBD2. The CDR3 totals 17 residues. V gave up 2 bases and J gave up 1 base; unmatched junction bases: 9. Germline loops: CDR1 SSHAT, CDR2 FNYEAQ (reference sequence). Here the CDR3 reads CASSLLPGLVVQETQYF. DNA for the CDR3: TGTGCCAGCAGCTTACTGCCGGGACTAGTGGTCCAAGAGACCCAGTACTTC.

This rearrangement joins TRBV7-9 to TRBJ1-1, with 7 positions matching TRBD1. Unmatched junction bases numbered 7, after V lost 8 bases and J lost 4 bases. Germline assignment: CDR1 SEHNR and CDR2 FQNEAQ (reference sequence). The CDR3 runs 13 residues. The CDR3 nucleotides read TGTGCCAGCGGGAGGGGGCTCGGCACTGAAGCTTTCTTT. Amino acids: CASGRGLGTEAFF.

This clone was counted a single time. The V gene is TRBV5-4, the J gene TRBJ1-1, with 7 nucleotides matching TRBD1. Trimming removed 3 bases from V and 5 bases from J; junction bases left unmatched: 4. Germline V gene data show CDR1 as SGHNT and CDR2 as YYREEE (reference sequence). CDR3 length: 13 amino acids. The CDR3 DNA follows: TGTGCCAGCAGCTCCCAGGGACAGACTGAAGCTTTCTTT. This translates into CASSSQGQTEAFF.

The chain is built from TRBV28 and TRBJ2-2; 9 bases are shared with TRBD2. V was clipped by 2 bases and J by 7 bases; unmatched bases: 11. The CDR3 covers 17 residues. Germline-derived CDR1 and CDR2 are MDHEN and SYDVKM. This chain's CDR3 is CASSLGAGGPQVGELFF. The CDR3, as DNA: TGTGCCAGCAGTTTAGGGGCGGGAGGGCCCCAGGTCGGGGAGCTGTTTTTT.

The chain couples TRBV2 to TRBJ2-7; the D gene is possibly TRBD1 (5 bases). In germline, CDR1 is SNHLY, CDR2 FYNNEI. Trimming took 0 bases from V and 3 from J, leaving 12 bases between them. This CDR3 spans 15 amino acids. CDR3 protein: CASSEAESGFYEQYF. The CDR3, as DNA: TGTGCCAGCAGTGAAGCGGAGTCAGGGTTCTACGAGCAGTACTTC.

V is TRBV11-2 and J is TRBJ2-7, with a possible D match to TRBD1 (6 bases). Looked up from germline, CDR1 is SGHAT and CDR2 is FQNNGV. Trimming cost V 4 bases and J 2 bases, with 12 bases left between them. The CDR3 runs to 14 residues. DNA of the CDR3: TGTGCCAGCAGCTCGACCAGGGGACCCTACGAGCAGTACTTC. Translation gives CASSSTRGPYEQYF. Full variable domain (remainder filled in from reference TRBV11-2 and TRBJ2-7): EAGVAQSPRYKIIEKRQSVAFWCNPISGHATLYWYQQILGQGPKLLIQFQNNGVVDDSQLPKDRFSAERLKGVDSTLKIQPAKLEDSAVYLCASSSTRGPYEQYFGPGTRLTVT.

V is TRBV5-3 and J is TRBJ1-1, with D uncertain. TRBV5-3 is noted as an ORF with a role that remains uncertain. V dropped 2 bases and J dropped 5 bases, with 10 bases sitting between them. The CDR3 contains 13 residues. Here the CDR3 DNA reads TGTGCCAGAAGCTTCTTCGAAGGTACTGAAGCTTTCTTT. It translates to CARSFFEGTEAFF.

The chain is built from TRBV15 and TRBJ2-7; 8 nucleotides agree with TRBD1. Germline V gives CDR1 LNHNV, CDR2 YYDKDF (reference sequence). This CDR3 has 16 residues. V shed 1 base, J shed 4 bases, and the junction held 9 bases outside the gene matches. Written as DNA, the CDR3 is TGTGCCACCAGCAGAGGCAGGACAGGGTTCTTTTACGAGCAGTACTTC. This sequence encodes CATSRGRTGFFYEQYF.

The table lists this clone with a count of one. The chain carries TRBV2 and TRBJ2-7, with D uncertain. Germline values: CDR1 SNHLY, CDR2 FYNNEI. V was cut by 8 bases and J by 4 bases, with 9 bases left in between. The CDR3 runs to 11 residues. The CDR3 sequence: CASSPSYEQYF. CDR3 nucleotides: TGTGCCAGCTCCCCGAGTTACGAGCAGTACTTC.

This chain connects TRBV6-1 to TRBJ1-1, with 7 bases identical to TRBD1. Losses at the gene ends were 0 bases for V and 3 bases for J; bases not matched to a gene: 7. Germline V CDR1 and CDR2: MNHNS, SASEGT. The CDR3 runs to 16 residues. The CDR3 nucleotides are TGTGCCAGCAGTGAAGCTTTAGGGGGCGAGGACACTGAAGCTTTCTTT. The encoded protein is CASSEALGGEDTEAFF.

This chain connects TRBV21-1 to TRBJ1-6. TRBV21-1 is a documented pseudogene. The CDR3 consists of 17 residues. The DNA of the CDR3 is TGTGCCAGCAGCAGGGCGGCGTTTCCGGGTTATATATCACCCCTCCACTTT. This codes for CASSRAAFPGYISPLHF.

The genes are TRBV10-2 and TRBJ2-6; 10 bases fit TRBD1. Per the germline V gene, CDR1 is WSHSY and CDR2 is SAAADI. The V gene end was trimmed by 7 bases and the J gene end by 0 bases; junction bases not matched to a gene: 3. The CDR3 is 16 amino acids. The CDR3 DNA reads as TGCGCCAGCACTGGACAGGGGGACTCTGGGGCCAACGTCCTGACTTTC. It translates to CASTGQGDSGANVLTF.

V gene TRBV19 combines with J gene TRBJ1-5, with TRBD1 matching 7 bases. The V and J ends lost 5 bases and 7 bases, in that order; junction bases with no gene match: 11. This CDR3 region has 15 residues. From germline, CDR1 is LNHDA and CDR2 SQIVND (reference sequence). The CDR3 DNA sequence: TGTGCCAGTAGTCCCGGGACAGATCCCCGCCAGCCCCAGCATTTT. It yields the protein CASSPGTDPRQPQHF.